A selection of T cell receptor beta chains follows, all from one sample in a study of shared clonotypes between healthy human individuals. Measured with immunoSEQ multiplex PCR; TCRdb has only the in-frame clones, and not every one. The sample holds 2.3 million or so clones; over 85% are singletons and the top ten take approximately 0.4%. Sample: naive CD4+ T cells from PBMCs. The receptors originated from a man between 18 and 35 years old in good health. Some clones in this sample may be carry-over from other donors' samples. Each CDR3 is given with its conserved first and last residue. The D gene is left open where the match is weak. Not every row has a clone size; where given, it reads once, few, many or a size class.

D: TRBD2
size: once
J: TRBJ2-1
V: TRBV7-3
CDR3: CASSASGLVNEQFF
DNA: TGTGCCAGCAGCGCCTCGGGACTAGTTAATGAGCAGTTCTTC

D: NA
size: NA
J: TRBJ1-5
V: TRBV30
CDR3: CAWRGRGLNQPQHF
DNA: TGTGCCTGGAGAGGAAGGGGCCTCAATCAGCCCCAGCATTTT

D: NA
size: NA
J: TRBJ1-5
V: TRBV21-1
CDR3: CASSHPTTGLRQPQHF
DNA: TGTGCCAGCAGCCACCCAACGACAGGGCTTAGACAGCCCCAGCATTTT

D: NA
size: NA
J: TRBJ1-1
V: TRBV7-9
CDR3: CASSLVSGRGNTEAFF
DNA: TGTGCCAGCAGCTTAGTGTCGGGCCGGGGGAACACTGAAGCTTTCTTT

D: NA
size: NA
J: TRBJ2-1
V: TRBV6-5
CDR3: CASSYSESADYNEQFF
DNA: TGTGCCAGCAGTTACTCGGAAAGCGCAGACTACAATGAGCAGTTCTTC

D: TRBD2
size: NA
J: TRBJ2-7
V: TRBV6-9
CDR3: CATLPGTSDHEQYF
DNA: TGTGCCACTCTCCCCGGGACTAGTGACCACGAGCAGTACTTC

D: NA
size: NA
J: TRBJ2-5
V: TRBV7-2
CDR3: CASSPPPRGQETQYF
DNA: TGTGCCAGCAGCCCCCCCCCGCGAGGACAAGAGACCCAGTACTTC

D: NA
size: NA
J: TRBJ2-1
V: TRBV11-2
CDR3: CASSLVRGNEQFF
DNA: TGTGCCAGCAGCCTCGTGAGGGGCAATGAGCAGTTCTTC

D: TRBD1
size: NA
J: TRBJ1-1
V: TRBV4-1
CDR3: CASSAPGQSKTEAFF
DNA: TGCGCCAGCAGCGCTCCGGGACAGTCTAAGACTGAAGCTTTCTTT

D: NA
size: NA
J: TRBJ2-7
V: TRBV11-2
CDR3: CASSTTSYEQYF
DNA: TGTGCCAGCAGCACTACATCCTACGAGCAGTACTTC

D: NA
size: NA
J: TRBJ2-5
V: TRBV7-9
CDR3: CASSLGRGGETQYF
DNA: TGTGCCAGCAGCTTAGGCCGTGGTGGAGAGACCCAGTACTTC

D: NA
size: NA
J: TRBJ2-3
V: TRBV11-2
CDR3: CATSSLPGTDTQYF
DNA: TGTGCAACATCGTCACTCCCGGGGACAGATACGCAGTATTTT

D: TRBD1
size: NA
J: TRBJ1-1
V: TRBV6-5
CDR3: CASRQADRGFEAFF
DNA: TGTGCCAGCAGACAAGCGGACAGGGGGTTCGAAGCTTTCTTT

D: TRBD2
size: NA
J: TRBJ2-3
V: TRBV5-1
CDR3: CASSRTSELDTQYF
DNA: TGCGCCAGCAGCCGGACTAGCGAACTAGATACGCAGTATTTT

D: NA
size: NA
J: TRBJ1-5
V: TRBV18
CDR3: CASSPPPGEFNQPQHF
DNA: TGTGCCAGCTCACCACCCCCAGGAGAGTTTAATCAGCCCCAGCATTTT

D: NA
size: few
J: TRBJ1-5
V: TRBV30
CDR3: CAWSEGAFNQPQHF
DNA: TGTGCCTGGAGTGAGGGCGCTTTCAATCAGCCCCAGCATTTT

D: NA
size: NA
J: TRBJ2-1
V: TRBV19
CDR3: CASSISRDNEQFF
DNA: TGTGCCAGTAGTATATCGAGGGACAATGAGCAGTTCTTC

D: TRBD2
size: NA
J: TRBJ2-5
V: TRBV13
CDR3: CASSPGLAGEETQYF
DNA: TGTGCCAGCAGCCCGGGACTAGCGGGAGAAGAGACCCAGTACTTC

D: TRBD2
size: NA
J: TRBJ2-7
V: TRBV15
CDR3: CATSSVTSGLYEQYF
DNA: TGTGCCACCAGCAGCGTGACTAGCGGACTCTACGAGCAGTACTTC

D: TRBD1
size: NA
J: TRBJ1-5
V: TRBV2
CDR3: CASSLFGDRVDQPQHF
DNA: TGTGCCAGCAGTCTTTTCGGGGACAGGGTCGATCAGCCCCAGCATTTT

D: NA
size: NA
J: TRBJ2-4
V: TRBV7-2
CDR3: CASSPSGTVAKNIQYF
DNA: TGTGCCAGCAGTCCATCCGGGACGGTAGCCAAAAACATTCAGTACTTC

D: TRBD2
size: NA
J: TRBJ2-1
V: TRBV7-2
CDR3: CASSIRLAGGTLHEQFF
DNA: TGTGCCAGCAGCATTAGACTAGCGGGAGGGACTCTCCATGAGCAGTTCTTC

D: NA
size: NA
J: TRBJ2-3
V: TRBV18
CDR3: CASSPPTGGKYTDTQYF
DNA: TGTGCCAGCTCACCACCTACGGGGGGCAAATACACAGATACGCAGTATTTT

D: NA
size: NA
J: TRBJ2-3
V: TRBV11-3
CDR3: CASSPLSSPPEGSTDTQYF
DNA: TGTGCCAGCAGCCCATTGTCATCGCCCCCTGAGGGTAGCACAGATACGCAGTATTTT

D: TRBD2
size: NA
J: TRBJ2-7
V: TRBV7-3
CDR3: CASSQGTSGSRQYF
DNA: TGTGCCAGCTCACAAGGGACTAGCGGGAGTCGGCAGTACTTC

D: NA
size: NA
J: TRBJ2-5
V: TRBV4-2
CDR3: CASSPIGQGETQYF
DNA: TGTGCCAGCAGCCCTATCGGGCAGGGAGAGACCCAGTACTTC

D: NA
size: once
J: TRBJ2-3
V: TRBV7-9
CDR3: CASSIHTDTQYF
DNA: TGTGCCAGCAGCATACACACAGATACGCAGTATTTT

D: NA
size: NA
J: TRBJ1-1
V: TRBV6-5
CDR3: CASSYLGVYEAFF
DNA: TGTGCCAGCAGTTACTTGGGAGTTTATGAAGCTTTCTTT

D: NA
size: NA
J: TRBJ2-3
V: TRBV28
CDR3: CASKTTTDTQYF
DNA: TGTGCCAGCAAGACAACCACAGATACGCAGTATTTT

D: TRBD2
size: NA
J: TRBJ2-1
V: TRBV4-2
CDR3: CASSQNAGGGYNEQFF
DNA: TGTGCCAGCAGCCAGAATGCGGGAGGTGGCTACAATGAGCAGTTCTTC